Sequencing of this TCR beta chain was carried out in a study of cytomegalovirus exposure and HLA in healthy donors. Turning to the study itself: From donors who were HLA-typed, an early data release held 80 million or so unique TCRs. Overall study results and limits: Immune exposure information available was restricted to CMV serostatus.

Regarding donors, all were healthy bone marrow donors. 13 Jbeta primers and 60 Vbeta primers were used for the PCR. Per the original data handling: Later analysis identified tens of millions of unique TCR beta chains, about 10 million shared. Assay used: immunoSEQ multiplex PCR; TCRdb lists only in-frame clones, some missing. The V and J calls and clone size come from that table; D and trimming were worked out from the DNA. Among about 140,000 clones listed, roughly 76% were seen once. Trimming cost V 6 bases and J 1 base, with 4 bases left between them. CDR1 MDHEN and CDR2 SYDVKM come from the germline V gene. This CDR3 has 12 amino acids. Worth noting for this clone: Its matching antigen is unknown.

This clonotype was sampled from a female donor in good health and CMV-seronegative. The chain couples TRBV28 to TRBJ1-5; D remains ambiguous. Sequences were obtained from PBMCs. The CDR3 reads CASRESNQPQHF. For the CDR3, the DNA is TGTGCCAGCAGGGAGAGCAATCAGCCCCAGCATTTT. Full variable domain (rest looked up from reference TRBV28 and TRBJ1-5): DVKVTQSSRYLVKRTGEKVFLECVQDMDHENMFWYRQDPGLGLRLIYFSYDVKMKEKGDIPEGYSVSREKKERFSLILESASTNQTSMYLCASRESNQPQHFGDGTRLSIL.